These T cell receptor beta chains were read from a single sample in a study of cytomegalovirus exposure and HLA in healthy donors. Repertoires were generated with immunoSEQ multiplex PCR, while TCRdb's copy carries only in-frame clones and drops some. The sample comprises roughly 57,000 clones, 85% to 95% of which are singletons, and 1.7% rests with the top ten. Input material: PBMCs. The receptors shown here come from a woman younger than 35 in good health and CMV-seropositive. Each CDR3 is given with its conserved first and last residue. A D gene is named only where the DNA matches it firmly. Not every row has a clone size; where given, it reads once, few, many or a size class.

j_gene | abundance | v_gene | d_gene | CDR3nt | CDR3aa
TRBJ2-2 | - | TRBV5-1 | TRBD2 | TGCGCCAGCAGTCGCGGGGGGGCGAACACCGGGGAGCTGTTTTTT | CASSRGGANTGELFF
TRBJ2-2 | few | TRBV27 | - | TGTGCCAGCAGGAGACAGGTGTACACCGGGGAGCTGTTTTTT | CASRRQVYTGELFF
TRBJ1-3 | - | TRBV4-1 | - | TGCGCCAGCAGCCAAGAAGGGGGTGGGACTGGAAACACCATATATTTT | CASSQEGGGTGNTIYF
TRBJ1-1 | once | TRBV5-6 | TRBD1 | TGTGCCAGCAGCTTGGGTCCGGGACAGGGGGCTTCGTACACTGAAGCTTTCTTT | CASSLGPGQGASYTEAFF
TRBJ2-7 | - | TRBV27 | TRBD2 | TGTGCCAGCAGTCTAGCGGGGGCCCCCTGGGAGCAGTACTTC | CASSLAGAPWEQYF
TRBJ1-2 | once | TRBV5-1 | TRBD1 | TGCGCCAGCAGCTTGGCCTCCGGGACAGGGCCTGACTATGGCTACACCTTC | CASSLASGTGPDYGYTF
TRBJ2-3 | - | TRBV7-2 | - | TGTGCCAGCAGCGCTACAGGGTCAGATACGCAGTATTTT | CASSATGSDTQYF
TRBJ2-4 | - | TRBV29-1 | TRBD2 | TGCAGCGTCGGGACTAGCGGGGCTCTAAACATTCAGTACTTC | CSVGTSGALNIQYF
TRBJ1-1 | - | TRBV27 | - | TGTGCCAGCAGTTTAAAGGGGATGGGCACTGAAGCTTTCTTT | CASSLKGMGTEAFF
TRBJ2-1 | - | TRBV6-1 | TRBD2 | TGTGCCAGCAGTGTCGGTGTGCTTCGGGGGGGCCAAATCTCCTACAATGAGCAGTTCTTC | CASSVGVLRGGQISYNEQFF
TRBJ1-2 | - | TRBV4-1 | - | TGCGCCAGCAGCCAAGACAGCGCTGCCCTCTATGGCTACACCTTC | CASSQDSAALYGYTF
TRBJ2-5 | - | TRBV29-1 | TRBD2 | TGCAGCGTCCGCTTAGCGGGGGGGCAAGAGACCCAGTACTTC | CSVRLAGGQETQYF
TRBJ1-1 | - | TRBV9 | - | TGTGCCAGCAGCGTGGGTGGACAGATGGGCACTGAAGCTTTCTTT | CASSVGGQMGTEAFF
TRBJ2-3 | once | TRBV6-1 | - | TGTGCCAGCAGTCTGACTAGACCCACAGATACGCAGTATTTT | CASSLTRPTDTQYF
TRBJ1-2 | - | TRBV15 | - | TGTGCCACCAGCGAGGCGGCTAACTATGGCTACACCTTC | CATSEAANYGYTF
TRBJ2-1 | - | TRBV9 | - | TGTGCCAGCAGCGGGATTCAGGCGAGCTCCTACAATGAGCAGTTCTTC | CASSGIQASSYNEQFF
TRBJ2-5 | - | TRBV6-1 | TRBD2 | TGTGCCAGCAGCCCGGGGGGGGCACAAGAGACCCAGTACTTC | CASSPGGAQETQYF
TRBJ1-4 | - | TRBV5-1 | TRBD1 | TGCGCCAGCAGCTCCGGAGGGACAGGGGGGGTTGCTAATGAAAAACTGTTTTTT | CASSSGGTGGVANEKLFF
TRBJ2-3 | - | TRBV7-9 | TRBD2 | TGTGCCAGCAGCTTAGAAAGTGGACTAGCGCTGAAAGATACGCAGTATTTT | CASSLESGLALKDTQYF
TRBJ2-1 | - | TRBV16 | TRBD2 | TGTGCCAGCAGCCAATATGGACTAGCGGGGGGGCATTACAATGAGCAGTTCTTC | CASSQYGLAGGHYNEQFF
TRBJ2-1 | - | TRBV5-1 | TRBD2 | TGCGCCAGCAGGAGGGGCGGGGGGAGCTCCTACAATGAGCAGTTCTTC | CASRRGGGSSYNEQFF
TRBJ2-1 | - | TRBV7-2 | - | TGTGCCAGCAGCTTAGTCAGGGCTTCGCACGATGAGCAGTTCTTC | CASSLVRASHDEQFF
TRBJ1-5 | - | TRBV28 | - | TGTGCCAGCAACCGCCAGGTCTTGGTAGATCAGCCCCAGCATTTT | CASNRQVLVDQPQHF
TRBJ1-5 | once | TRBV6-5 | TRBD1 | TGTGCCAGCAGCGAGCGGGGACAGGTCAATCAGCCCCAGCATTTT | CASSERGQVNQPQHF
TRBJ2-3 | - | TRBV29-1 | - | TGCAGCGTCCGCGTGTCCTTTGGGCATAGTTATTTT | CSVRVSFGHSYF
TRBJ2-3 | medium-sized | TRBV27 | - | TGTGCCAGCAGTTTACGAGGGTTTGACACAGATACGCAGTATTTT | CASSLRGFDTDTQYF
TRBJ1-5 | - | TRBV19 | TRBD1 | TGTGCCAGTAGTACTACAGGGGGGAGCGGTTCTCAGCCCCAGCATTTT | CASSTTGGSGSQPQHF